These T cell receptor beta chains were read from a single sample in a study of cytomegalovirus exposure and HLA in healthy donors. Clones were sequenced by immunoSEQ multiplex PCR, and TCRdb holds only the in-frame ones, with some missing. The sample shows 100,000 to 150,000 clones, 60% to 80% of them seen only once. Sequenced: PBMCs. Receptors originate from a man aged 30-40 years in good health and CMV-seronegative. The CDR3 runs from the conserved cysteine through the conserved F or W. D genes are given only for firm matches. Size values are once, few and many counts, or a class for expanded clones, and some rows have none.

-,TRBV13,TRBJ2-3,TRBD2,CASSLGSGGALLADTQYF,TGTGCCAGCAGCTTAGGTAGCGGGGGGGCCTTGTTGGCAGATACGCAGTATTTT
-,TRBV4-1,TRBJ2-5,TRBD1,CASSQKPGQGKETQYF,TGCGCCAGCAGCCAAAAACCGGGACAGGGAAAAGAGACCCAGTACTTC
-,TRBV7-6,TRBJ2-2,-,CASSPRGTGELFF,TGTGCCAGCAGCCCCAGGGGAACCGGGGAGCTGTTTTTT
-,TRBV7-9,TRBJ2-7,-,CASEFDTYEQYF,TGTGCCAGCGAATTTGACACTTACGAGCAGTACTTC
-,TRBV7-3,TRBJ1-2,TRBD1,CASSSLGGGSGYTF,TGTGCCAGCAGTAGTCTCGGAGGGGGCTCTGGCTACACCTTC
-,TRBV4-1,TRBJ1-6,-,CASSQAGYISPLHF,TGCGCCAGCAGCCAAGCGGGGTATATTTCACCCCTCCACTTT
few,TRBV4-2,TRBJ1-1,TRBD1,CASSPDRGGAEAFF,TGTGCCAGCAGCCCCGACAGGGGAGGAGCTGAAGCTTTCTTT
-,TRBV5-4,TRBJ2-2,TRBD2,CASSFRLASTGELFF,TGTGCCAGCAGCTTTCGACTAGCGTCCACCGGGGAGCTGTTTTTT
-,TRBV4-1,TRBJ2-7,TRBD2,CASSFRVSGLAVYEQYF,TGCGCCAGCAGCTTTCGTGTATCGGGACTAGCGGTATACGAGCAGTACTTC
-,TRBV7-6,TRBJ2-7,TRBD1,CASSGTQGHTLEQYF,TGTGCCAGCAGCGGGACACAGGGGCACACCCTCGAGCAGTACTTC
-,TRBV5-1,TRBJ2-3,TRBD1,CASSPTLQGASTDTQYF,TGCGCCAGCAGCCCTACCCTACAGGGGGCAAGCACAGATACGCAGTATTTT
-,TRBV7-9,TRBJ2-7,-,CASSFPHTYEQYF,TGTGCCAGCAGCTTTCCCCACACCTACGAGCAGTACTTC
-,TRBV11-2,TRBJ2-1,TRBD1,CASSSVTGGIHEQFF,TGTGCCAGCAGCTCCGTTACAGGGGGTATCCATGAGCAGTTCTTC